Shown below are 31 T cell receptor beta chains from a single sample sequenced in a study of cytomegalovirus exposure and HLA in healthy donors. PCR employed 60 Vbeta and 13 Jbeta primers. The assay was immunoSEQ multiplex PCR, and TCRdb's table has in-frame clones only and misses some. Altogether 100,000 or so clones are present, over 70% being singletons, with the ten largest covering about 1.9%. Sequencing used PBMCs. These receptors came from a man aged 30 to 45 in good health and CMV-seronegative.

The chain carries TRBV30 and TRBJ2-1; 10 bases map to TRBD2. CDR3 length: 15 amino acids. J lost 3 bases, V lost 0 bases, and 2 bases had no gene match. Germline CDR1 is GTSNPN and CDR2 is SVGIG (reference sequence). The CDR3 sequence: CAWSVGTSVYNEQFF. The CDR3 DNA sequence: TGTGCCTGGAGTGTAGGGACTAGCGTCTACAATGAGCAGTTCTTC. The whole variable domain, remainder taken from reference TRBV30 and TRBJ2-1, is SQTIHQWPATLVQPVGSPLSLECTVEGTSNPNLYWYRQAAGRGLQLLFYSVGIGQISSEVPQNLSASRPQDRQFILSSKKLLLSDSGFYLCAWSVGTSVYNEQFFGPGTRLTVL.

In its sample, this clone was seen once. The chain joins TRBV6-5 to TRBJ1-1; 7 bases fit TRBD1. Looked up from germline, CDR1 is MNHEY and CDR2 is SVGAGI. Trimming cost V 0 bases and J 0 bases; bases outside gene matches: 4. This CDR3 has 16 residues. CDR3 in DNA: TGTGCCAGCAGTTACTCAACCAGGGGGATGAACACTGAAGCTTTCTTT. This gives the protein CASSYSTRGMNTEAFF.

The chain joins TRBV19 to TRBJ2-1; 9 nucleotides match TRBD2. CDR3 length: 15 residues. V lost 2 bases and J lost 1; bases outside the gene matches: 0. Germline lookup yields CDR1 LNHDA and CDR2 SQIVND (reference sequence). CDR3 DNA: TGTGCCAGTAGTATAAGCGGGGGGTCCTACAATGAGCAGTTCTTC. It codes for CASSISGGSYNEQFF. The whole variable domain, remainder taken from reference TRBV19 and TRBJ2-1, is DGGITQSPKYLFRKEGQNVTLSCEQNLNHDAMYWYRQDPGQGLRLIYYSQIVNDFQKGDIAEGYSVSREKKESFPLTVTSAQKNPTAFYLCASSISGGSYNEQFFGPGTRLTVL.

The chain couples TRBV19 to TRBJ2-1; TRBD2 agrees at 15 bases. CDR1 is LNHDA and CDR2 is SQIVND in the germline V gene (reference sequence). The J segment lost 7 bases and the V segment lost 7 bases, leaving 11 bases of the junction unmatched. There are 17 residues in the CDR3. The CDR3 loop is CASTSLRGLAGGNEQFF. In DNA, the CDR3 is TGTGCCAGTACTTCCTTACGCGGACTAGCGGGGGGGAATGAGCAGTTCTTC. Together with reference TRBV19 and TRBJ2-1, the CDR3 gives the full variable domain: DGGITQSPKYLFRKEGQNVTLSCEQNLNHDAMYWYRQDPGQGLRLIYYSQIVNDFQKGDIAEGYSVSREKKESFPLTVTSAQKNPTAFYLCASTSLRGLAGGNEQFFGPGTRLTVL.

The rearrangement uses TRBV30 and TRBJ2-7; possible D gene TRBD1, 5 bases. Trimming cost V 5 bases and J 5 bases, with 10 bases left between them. Germline V gene data show CDR1 as GTSNPN and CDR2 as SVGIG (reference sequence). The CDR3 has 11 amino acids. Written as DNA, the CDR3 is TGTGCCTGGGGAATAGGGGACGAGCAGTACTTC. It yields the protein CAWGIGDEQYF.

The rearrangement uses TRBV4-1 and TRBJ1-1; D possibly corresponds to TRBD1 (6 bases). The CDR3 covers 14 residues. The V gene's germline CDR1 is MGHRA and CDR2 YSYEKL. V was shortened by 0 bases and J by 6 bases, with 11 bases between the two germline ends. This chain's CDR3 is CASSQDGTTPEAFF. The CDR3 bases are TGCGCCAGCAGCCAAGACGGGACAACGCCTGAAGCTTTCTTT.

V and J are TRBV19 and TRBJ1-1, with 8 bases fitting TRBD1. V shed 0 bases, J shed 1 base, and the junction held 7 bases outside the gene matches. This CDR3 spans 17 amino acids. Per the germline V gene, CDR1 is LNHDA and CDR2 is SQIVND (reference sequence). The CDR3 reads CASSIDLTGGRNTEAFF. The CDR3 coding sequence is TGTGCCAGTAGTATAGACCTTACAGGGGGAAGGAACACTGAAGCTTTCTTT.

The genes are TRBV5-1 and TRBJ2-1; D possibly corresponds to TRBD2 (5 bases). The length of the CDR3 is 11 residues. Per the germline V gene, CDR1 is SGHRS and CDR2 is YFSETQ. V was shortened by 6 bases and J by 8 bases, with 9 bases between the two germline ends. For the CDR3, the DNA is TGCGCCAGCAATAGCGCGGATGAGCAGTTCTTC. Its translation is CASNSADEQFF.

As DNA, the CDR3 is TGCAGCGTTGGCCGGGATGCCGGCTACGAGCAGTACTTC. This gives the protein CSVGRDAGYEQYF. The chain carries TRBV29-1 and TRBJ2-7, with D perhaps TRBD2 (5 bases). From germline, CDR1 is SQVTM and CDR2 ANQGSEA. The CDR3 sequence is 13 residues long. Trimming took 4 bases from V and 3 from J, leaving 13 bases between them.

This clone has a single count. The chain combines TRBV9 with TRBJ2-2; 12 nucleotides agree with TRBD1. The V segment lost 0 bases and the J segment 3 bases; nucleotides outside the gene matches: 3. CDR3 length equals 17 residues. The germline gives CDR1 SGDLS, CDR2 YYNGEE. DNA of the CDR3: TGTGCCAGCAGCGTAGGGGACAGGGGGCTAGACACCGGGGAGCTGTTTTTT. This translates into CASSVGDRGLDTGELFF.

The chain combines TRBV9 with TRBJ2-4; TRBD2 agrees at 12 bases. The V gene end was trimmed by 3 bases and the J gene end by 6 bases; junction bases not matched to a gene: 4. Looked up from germline, CDR1 is SGDLS and CDR2 is YYNGEE. The CDR3 extends over 15 amino acids. The DNA for the CDR3 is TGTGCCAGCAGCGGGACGGGACTAGCGGGAAACATTCAGTACTTC. Residues: CASSGTGLAGNIQYF.

The chain carries TRBV30 and TRBJ1-5; D remains unclear. Germline CDR1 is GTSNPN and CDR2 is SVGIG (reference sequence). There are 14 residues in the CDR3. V was pared by 3 bases and J by 1 base, with 10 bases between. In DNA form, the CDR3 reads TGTGCCTGGAGCGGGTTGAGGAGCAATCAGCCCCAGCATTTT. It yields the protein CAWSGLRSNQPQHF.

The J gene is TRBJ2-7, the V gene TRBV7-2; possible D gene TRBD2, 6 bases. Germline loops: CDR1 SGHTA, CDR2 FQGNSA. The CDR3 has 15 amino acids. With 1 base removed from V and 0 bases from J, the gap between germline ends came to 10 bases. CDR3 amino acids: CASSLDPGVSYEQYF. CDR3 nucleotides: TGTGCCAGCAGCTTAGATCCGGGGGTCTCCTACGAGCAGTACTTC.

The gene calls are TRBV29-1 and TRBJ2-7, with 13 bases identical to TRBD2. Germline CDR1 SQVTM, CDR2 ANQGSEA. Germline trimming cut 3 bases from V and 2 bases from J; bases unmatched to any gene: 1. The CDR3 totals 14 residues. CDR3 residues: CSVDGLAGAYEQYF. DNA of the CDR3: TGCAGCGTTGATGGACTAGCGGGAGCCTACGAGCAGTACTTC.

This chain connects TRBV7-2 to TRBJ1-1, with D unclear. Trimming took 3 bases from V and 3 from J, leaving 11 bases between them. This CDR3 spans 14 amino acids. CDR1 and CDR2 (germline): SGHTA, FQGNSA. CDR3 protein: CASSFGLVDTEAFF. As DNA, the CDR3 is TGTGCCAGCAGCTTTGGACTGGTAGACACTGAAGCTTTCTTT.

This clone appeared once. The V call is TRBV19, the J call TRBJ2-7, with D possibly being TRBD2 (5 bases). The germline V gene has CDR1 LNHDA and CDR2 SQIVND (reference sequence). V lost 8 bases, J lost 5 bases, and 22 bases lay in between. This CDR3 has 15 amino acids. The CDR3 coding sequence is TGTGCCAGTCAAGCCCTGGGAGAGCAAAGGGACGAGCAGTACTTC. Its translation: CASQALGEQRDEQYF.

As DNA, the CDR3 is TGTGCCATCAGTGAACACAGGGGTGACAATGAGCAGTTCTTC. Encoded protein: CAISEHRGDNEQFF. V and J are TRBV10-3 and TRBJ2-1; 7 nucleotides line up with TRBD1. CDR3 length equals 14 residues. Unmatched junction bases numbered 4, after V lost 3 bases and J lost 5 bases. Per the germline V gene, CDR1 is ENHRY and CDR2 is SYGVKD.

The rearrangement links TRBV2 to TRBJ2-1; no firm D call. V lost 3 bases to trimming and J lost 6 bases, with 9 bases between them. Germline V gene sequence: CDR1 SNHLY, CDR2 FYNNEI. CDR3 length equals 13 residues. The CDR3 region has the DNA TGTGCCAGCAGTGAGGTCCAGGTCAATGAGCAGTTCTTC. This gives the protein CASSEVQVNEQFF.

There are a few counts of this clone. The chain joins TRBV10-1 to TRBJ2-1, with D perhaps TRBD1 (6 bases). This CDR3 comprises 11 residues. Germline lookup yields CDR1 WNHNN and CDR2 SYGVQD (reference sequence). V lost 11 bases and J 7 bases, leaving 12 bases between the germline ends. The CDR3 region has the DNA TGCGCCCCAGGACAGCTTAATGAGCAGTTCTTC. This translates into CAPGQLNEQFF.

V and J are TRBV5-1 and TRBJ2-6, with TRBD1 matching over 9 bases. With 4 bases clipped from V and 0 bases from J, the junction kept 14 bases outside the gene matches. This CDR3 is 20 amino acids long. The germline gives CDR1 SGHRS, CDR2 YFSETQ. CDR3 region: CASSALPGTGPNSGANVLTF. DNA for the CDR3: TGCGCCAGCAGCGCGTTACCGGGGACAGGGCCCAACTCTGGGGCCAACGTCCTGACTTTC.

This chain connects TRBV5-1 to TRBJ1-6; no definite D call. CDR3 size: 13 residues. Germline V gene sequence: CDR1 SGHRS, CDR2 YFSETQ. The V end was cut by 1 base, the J end by 8 bases, with 7 bases between. The CDR3 nucleotides read TGCGCCAGCAGCTTGAGTCAGGATTCACCCCTCCACTTT. This translates into CASSLSQDSPLHF.

The J gene is TRBJ2-7, the V gene TRBV19, with D maybe TRBD1 (6 bases). Looked up from germline, CDR1 is LNHDA and CDR2 is SQIVND (reference sequence). This CDR3 spans 15 amino acids. Trimming pared 0 bases from V and 1 base from J, leaving 10 bases between. The CDR3 nucleotides are TGTGCCAGTAGTATAGACGGGACAATATCCTACGAGCAGTACTTC. As protein: CASSIDGTISYEQYF. Full variable domain (remainder filled in from reference TRBV19 and TRBJ2-7): DGGITQSPKYLFRKEGQNVTLSCEQNLNHDAMYWYRQDPGQGLRLIYYSQIVNDFQKGDIAEGYSVSREKKESFPLTVTSAQKNPTAFYLCASSIDGTISYEQYFGPGTRLTVT.

The rearrangement links TRBV6-5 to TRBJ2-2; TRBD1 agrees at 9 bases. Germline CDR1 reads MNHEY; CDR2 reads SVGAGI. J lost 3 bases, V lost 6 bases, and 5 bases had no gene match. The CDR3 is 15 amino acids. CDR3 region: CASRQGATDTGELFF. The CDR3, as DNA: TGTGCCAGCAGACAGGGGGCAACGGACACCGGGGAGCTGTTTTTT.

The genes are TRBV5-1 and TRBJ2-5; 11 bases line up with TRBD2. The V gene's germline CDR1 is SGHRS and CDR2 YFSETQ. Losses at the gene ends were 4 bases for V and 4 bases for J; bases not matched to a gene: 9. The CDR3 is 16 amino acids. CDR3 in amino acids: CASSPGTSGTVETQYF. In nucleotides, the CDR3 is TGCGCCAGCAGCCCCGGGACTAGCGGAACAGTAGAGACCCAGTACTTC.

This chain's CDR3 is CASSAPRAGANVLTF. The CDR3 region has the DNA TGTGCCAGCAGTGCTCCCAGGGCTGGGGCCAACGTCCTGACTTTC. The chain carries TRBV2 and TRBJ2-6, with a possible D match to TRBD1 (5 bases). The CDR3 runs to 15 residues. The V end lost 4 bases, the J end lost 2 bases, and 9 bases lay between the germline ends. Germline CDR1 and CDR2: SNHLY and FYNNEI.

The rearrangement links TRBV7-2 to TRBJ2-5; the D gene is possibly TRBD2 (5 bases). The CDR3 contains 16 residues. The germline CDR1 and CDR2 sequences are SGHTA and FQGNSA. The V end was cut by 5 bases, the J end by 0 bases, with 16 bases between. The DNA for the CDR3 is TGTGCCAGCAGCCCAAGGGTAGCGAGACACCAAGAGACCCAGTACTTC. Amino acid sequence: CASSPRVARHQETQYF.

The rearrangement joins TRBV11-2 to TRBJ2-7; D may be TRBD2 (6 bases). The V end lost 5 bases, the J end lost 0 bases, and 11 bases lay between the germline ends. CDR3 size: 14 residues. Looked up from germline, CDR1 is SGHAT and CDR2 is FQNNGV. DNA for the CDR3: TGTGCCAGCAGCCCCCTCGGGGGCTCCTACGAGCAGTACTTC. This translates into CASSPLGGSYEQYF.

The chain has TRBV2 and TRBJ1-4; no clear D gene. The CDR3 extends over 13 amino acids. Germline V CDR1 and CDR2: SNHLY, FYNNEI. The ends were cut back, 7 bases at V and 8 bases at J, with 14 bases in the middle. CDR3 residues: CASNLGEEEKLFF. CDR3 DNA sequence: TGTGCCAGCAATTTAGGAGAGGAGGAAAAACTGTTTTTT.

The chain links TRBV9 to TRBJ1-1, with D possibly TRBD1 on 6 matching bases. Looked up from germline, CDR1 is SGDLS and CDR2 is YYNGEE. The ends were cut back, 0 bases at V and 4 bases at J, with 16 bases in the middle. This CDR3 spans 16 amino acids. The CDR3 sequence is CASSVDGGQGGTEAFF. CDR3 nucleotides: TGTGCCAGCAGCGTAGATGGGGGCCAGGGCGGCACTGAAGCTTTCTTT.

The chain recombines TRBV9 with TRBJ1-3, with 11 bases that match TRBD1. This CDR3 comprises 18 residues. V was pared by 4 bases and J by 2 bases, with 11 bases of the junction left unmatched. Germline CDR1 SGDLS, CDR2 YYNGEE. CDR3 in amino acids: CASSLTGTGGTAGNTIYF. The DNA for the CDR3 is TGTGCCAGCAGCCTCACCGGGACAGGGGGAACGGCTGGAAACACCATATATTTT.

In this sample, this clone turned up once. The J gene is TRBJ2-4, the V gene TRBV5-4, with 10 bases that match TRBD2. V was pared by 4 bases and J by 14 bases, with 12 bases of the junction left unmatched. CDR3 length equals 14 residues. CDR1 is SGHNT and CDR2 is YYREEE in the germline V gene (reference sequence). CDR3 region: CASSRESSGTSEYF. CDR3 sequence (DNA): TGTGCCAGCAGCCGAGAATCCTCCGGGACTAGCGAGTACTTC.